These 28 T cell receptor beta chains came from one sample sequenced in a study of CXCR4 blockade with PD-1 therapy in pancreatic cancer. Method: immunoSEQ multiplex PCR; TCRdb's copy keeps in-frame clones and lacks some. Of about 8,100 clones listed, about 59% are singletons. Sequenced sample: tumor tissue. The receptors come from a human donor with pancreatic ductal adenocarcinoma.

The V and J genes are TRBV19 and TRBJ1-6; D call uncertain. Per germline, CDR1 LNHDA and CDR2 SQIVND (reference sequence). V gave up 6 bases and J gave up 9 bases, with 12 bases separating them. This CDR3 has 13 residues. The CDR3 is CASSTVETSPLHF. The CDR3 DNA reads as TGTGCCAGTAGCACAGTGGAGACTTCACCCCTCCACTTT.

This rearrangement joins TRBV28 to TRBJ2-5, with D tentatively TRBD2 (6 bases). The length of the CDR3 is 13 residues. Trimming shortened V by 6 bases and J by 3 bases, and 11 bases separated the two germline ends. Germline CDR1 reads MDHEN; CDR2 reads SYDVKM. The CDR3 protein is CASRDWGEETQYF. The DNA for the CDR3 is TGTGCCAGCAGGGACTGGGGGGAAGAGACCCAGTACTTC.

This clone occurred a few times. Other DNA variants within this sample encode the same CDR3. This chain connects TRBV15 to TRBJ1-4; D unresolved. Per the germline V gene, CDR1 is LNHNV and CDR2 is YYDKDF (reference sequence). Trimming stripped 1 base from V and 6 bases from J, with 12 bases between. The CDR3 is made up of 15 amino acids. CDR3 amino acids: CATSRGAGRDEKLFF. CDR3 coding DNA: TGTGCCACCAGCAGAGGAGCAGGAAGAGATGAAAAACTGTTTTTT.

This clone has only a few counts. This chain connects TRBV5-8 to TRBJ2-5; 12 bases agree with TRBD1. The V and J ends lost 4 bases and 6 bases, in that order; junction bases with no gene match: 10. This CDR3 has 16 amino acids. From germline, CDR1 is SGHTS and CDR2 YDEGEE. Here the CDR3 reads CASSLGTGGVTKTQYF. In DNA form, the CDR3 reads TGTGCCAGCAGCCTGGGGACAGGGGGCGTAACGAAGACCCAGTACTTC.

This clone was found a few times. X is used for the amino acid whose nucleotide is unread or ambiguous. The rearrangement joins TRBV6-8 to TRBJ2-7; 12 bases line up with TRBD1. CDR1 and CDR2 (germline): MNHGY, SAAAGT. This CDR3 comprises 15 residues. The ends lost 7 bases at V and 7 bases at J; junction bases unmatched: 11. The CDR3 nucleotides are TGTGCCAGCAAGGGACAGGGGGCCTTTGGARTAGAGCAGTACTTC. This codes for CASKGQGAFGXEQYF.

This clone was observed a few times. This chain connects TRBV6-7 to TRBJ2-7; maybe TRBD1 (5 bases). Being an ORF, TRBV6-7 has a function that is uncertain. Trimming removed 4 bases at V and 3 bases at J, with 7 bases between. The CDR3 contains 12 residues. CDR3 protein: CASSSGNYEQYF. The CDR3, as DNA: TGTGCCAGCAGTTCAGGGAACTACGAGCAGTACTTC.

The chain is built from TRBV7-8 and TRBJ2-3; possible D gene TRBD2, 5 bases. Germline CDR1 SGHVS, CDR2 FQNEAQ. The CDR3 length is 13 residues. The V end was cut by 6 bases, the J end by 11 bases, with 18 bases between. CDR3 in amino acids: CASSQSSPGMQYF. DNA of the CDR3: TGTGCCAGCAGTCAAAGTTCGCCGGGGATGCAGTATTTT.

The rearrangement uses TRBV29-1 and TRBJ2-7, with D possibly matching TRBD1 (5 bases). V dropped 2 bases and J dropped 2 bases, with 10 bases sitting between them. Germline V gene lookup returns CDR1 SQVTM and CDR2 ANQGSEA. CDR3 length: 13 amino acids. This chain's CDR3 is CSVEQGITYEQYF. For the CDR3, the DNA is TGCAGCGTTGAACAGGGTATAACCTACGAGCAGTACTTC.

This chain uses TRBV6-8 with TRBJ2-3; 8 bases map to TRBD1. V dropped 6 bases and J dropped 3; count of bases not matched to a gene: 11. The CDR3 contains 16 residues. Germline V lookup: CDR1 MNHGY, CDR2 SAAAGT. The chain's CDR3 is CASRNGQGIATDTQYF. The CDR3 DNA reads TGTGCCAGCAGAAACGGACAGGGTATAGCTACAGATACGCAGTATTTT.

The chain uses TRBV6-8 and TRBJ2-7; D is tentatively TRBD1 or TRBD2 (5 bases each). CDR1 MNHGY and CDR2 SAAAGT come from the germline V gene. This CDR3 is built from 14 residues. The germline V and J ends were trimmed by 5 bases and 2 bases, with 13 bases remaining between them. The CDR3 bases are TGTGCCAGCAGTGTTGGGGGTAGAGCCTACGAGCAGTACTTC. It translates to CASSVGGRAYEQYF.

The chain has TRBV30 and TRBJ1-1; unclear D gene. The CDR3 runs 13 residues. The germline V gene has CDR1 GTSNPN and CDR2 SVGIG (reference sequence). V dropped 3 bases and J dropped 4 bases, with 12 bases sitting between them. CDR3 coding DNA: TGTGCCTGGAGAAGCCTCCGGGTCACTGAAGCTTTCTTT. It encodes CAWRSLRVTEAFF.

This clone has a single count. V is TRBV4-1 and J is TRBJ2-1; a possible D gene is TRBD1 (5 bases). Germline CDR1 MGHRA, CDR2 YSYEKL. The CDR3 totals 14 residues. The V end lost 2 bases, the J end lost 4 bases, and 9 bases lay between the germline ends. For the CDR3, the DNA is TGCGCCAGCAGCCAAAATTCAGGGTACAATGAGCAGTTCTTC. Translation: CASSQNSGYNEQFF.

The genes are TRBV19 and TRBJ2-7; TRBD1 matches 11 bases. The CDR3 sequence is 15 residues long. Trimming took 6 bases from V and 3 from J; bases not matched to a gene: 7. Germline V gene lookup returns CDR1 LNHDA and CDR2 SQIVND (reference sequence). CDR3 sequence (DNA): TGTGCCAGTAGCCTGCCGGGACAGGGGGGCTACGAGCAGTACTTC. Translating gives CASSLPGQGGYEQYF.

The chain carries TRBV19 and TRBJ2-7, with 8 bases fitting TRBD1. J gave up 1 base and V 3 bases, and 5 bases lay outside the gene matches. The CDR3 runs to 15 residues. The germline V gene has CDR1 LNHDA and CDR2 SQIVND (reference sequence). The CDR3 DNA reads as TGTGCCAGTAGTATCGGGACAGGTTTTTCCTACGAGCAGTACTTC. This translates into CASSIGTGFSYEQYF.

This CDR3 is CASSPPYDEAFF. CDR3 nucleotides: TGTGCCAGCTCACCACCGTACGATGAAGCTTTCTTT. The chain combines TRBV18 with TRBJ1-1; D is uncertain. Trimming took off 0 bases at V and 7 bases at J, with 6 bases between the two ends. CDR3 length: 12 amino acids. Germline lookup yields CDR1 KGHSH and CDR2 LQKENI.

The chain joins TRBV28 to TRBJ2-6; D not certain. CDR3 length equals 13 residues. Trimming left V 8 bases short and J 0 bases short, with 5 bases between. Germline CDR1 is MDHEN and CDR2 is SYDVKM. CDR3 region: CASVSSGANVLTF. CDR3 sequence (DNA): TGTGCCAGCGTATCCTCTGGGGCCAACGTCCTGACTTTC.

Details on this clone: Compared with germline, one end of the junction differs, possibly owing to a read error. This sequence joins TRBV19 and TRBJ2-6, with D perhaps matching TRBD2 (6 bases). This CDR3 has 16 amino acids. The germline V gene has CDR1 LNHDA and CDR2 SQIVND (reference sequence). The CDR3 DNA sequence: TGTGCCAGTAGTATTTCGGGGAGGAATGGGGTCAACGTCCTGACTTTC. Its protein product is CASSISGRNGVNVLTF.

The table lists this clone with a few counts. The gene calls are TRBV6-4 and TRBJ2-1, with 12 bases identical to TRBD2. V lost 6 bases, J lost 6 bases, and 6 bases stayed unmatched. The CDR3 has 15 residues. CDR1 is MRHNA, CDR2 SNTAGT, per germline. CDR3: CASRRLAGGLNEQFF. The CDR3 DNA follows: TGTGCCAGCAGACGGCTAGCGGGAGGGCTCAATGAGCAGTTCTTC.

The genes are TRBV5-1 and TRBJ2-3; 13 positions match TRBD2. CDR1 is SGHRS and CDR2 is YFSETQ in the germline V gene. Trimming cost V 3 bases and J 5 bases; bases outside gene matches: 15. The CDR3 is 19 residues long. DNA of the CDR3: TGCGCCAGCAGCTCCAGACCAATCACTAGCGGGAGGGCCCGAGATACGCAGTATTTT. Residues: CASSSRPITSGRARDTQYF.

This chain joins TRBV19 and TRBJ1-5, with D possibly being TRBD1 (5 bases). This CDR3 spans 17 amino acids. Trimming took off 5 bases at V and 4 bases at J, with 21 bases between the two ends. The germline CDR1 and CDR2 sequences are LNHDA and SQIVND (reference sequence). The CDR3 bases are TGTGCCAGTAGTTCCGTCTTTTGGGGGACGGGGAATCAGCCCCAGCATTTT. Its translation: CASSSVFWGTGNQPQHF.

The J gene is TRBJ1-2, the V gene TRBV28; unclear D gene. V shed 6 bases and J shed 4 bases, with 12 bases lying between them. The germline V gene encodes CDR1 MDHEN and CDR2 SYDVKM. This CDR3 region has 13 residues. The CDR3 DNA reads TGTGCCAGCAGCCCCGCCGAGTTCTATGGCTACACCTTC. Protein sequence: CASSPAEFYGYTF.

The rearrangement uses TRBV28 and TRBJ1-2; D is undetermined. Germline CDR1 and CDR2: MDHEN and SYDVKM. This CDR3 comprises 14 residues. Trimming took off 8 bases at V and 3 bases at J, with 16 bases between the two ends. DNA for the CDR3: TGTGCCAGCGGGCCCCGGGAACGGCACTATGGCTACACCTTC. Translation: CASGPRERHYGYTF.

The chain joins TRBV28 to TRBJ1-2; D is unresolved. The ends were cut back, 3 bases at V and 4 bases at J, with 9 bases in the middle. This CDR3 has 13 residues. The germline CDR1 and CDR2 sequences are MDHEN and SYDVKM. The CDR3 sequence is CASSFGQVYGYTF. The CDR3 region has the DNA TGTGCCAGCAGTTTCGGTCAGGTCTATGGCTACACCTTC.

Only a few counts were recorded for this clone. The CDR3 region is CASSQGREQETQYF. CDR3 nucleotides: TGCGCCAGCAGCCAAGGGCGGGAACAAGAGACCCAGTACTTC. The gene calls are TRBV4-1 and TRBJ2-5; the D gene is possibly TRBD2 (6 bases). The CDR3 length is 14 residues. Trimming took 1 base from V and 2 from J, leaving 8 bases between them. Germline CDR1 reads MGHRA; CDR2 reads YSYEKL.

This clone was detected a few times. V gene TRBV19 combines with J gene TRBJ2-1; 8 nucleotides align to TRBD1. V dropped 5 bases and J dropped 12; count of bases not matched to a gene: 9. CDR1 is LNHDA and CDR2 is SQIVND in the germline V gene (reference sequence). The CDR3 has 13 amino acids. The CDR3 DNA is TGTGCCAGTAGTGTATATGCCGGGACAGGGCAGTTCTTC. Amino acids: CASSVYAGTGQFF.

In the case of this clone: It is unclear where the CDR3 begins or ends on the DNA, so no DNA is shown, and the CDR3 is as TCRdb lists it. This sequence joins TRBV19 and TRBJ2-1; TRBD2, the D gene given by the table, was not confirmed from the DNA. Germline-derived CDR1 and CDR2 are LNHDA and SQIVND (reference sequence). The CDR3 spans 13 residues, counting both ends. The CDR3 sequence: CASTTVGGNEQFF.

The chain has TRBV10-1 and TRBJ2-3; 8 positions agree with TRBD2. V gave up 3 bases and J gave up 4 bases; unmatched junction bases: 9. The CDR3 consists of 16 residues. Germline V gene data show CDR1 as WNHNN and CDR2 as SYGVQD (reference sequence). The CDR3 coding sequence is TGCGCCAGCAGTGAAAATCCGGGAGGGCACGCAGATACGCAGTATTTT. Translation: CASSENPGGHADTQYF.

The gene calls are TRBV28 and TRBJ2-3, with TRBD2 matching over 14 bases. The J segment lost 7 bases and the V segment lost 6 bases, leaving 6 bases of the junction unmatched. CDR3 length: 15 amino acids. Germline V gene data show CDR1 as MDHEN and CDR2 as SYDVKM. The CDR3 loop is CASRPTSGGANTQYF. As DNA, the CDR3 is TGTGCCAGCAGGCCGACTAGCGGGGGGGCAAATACGCAGTATTTT.